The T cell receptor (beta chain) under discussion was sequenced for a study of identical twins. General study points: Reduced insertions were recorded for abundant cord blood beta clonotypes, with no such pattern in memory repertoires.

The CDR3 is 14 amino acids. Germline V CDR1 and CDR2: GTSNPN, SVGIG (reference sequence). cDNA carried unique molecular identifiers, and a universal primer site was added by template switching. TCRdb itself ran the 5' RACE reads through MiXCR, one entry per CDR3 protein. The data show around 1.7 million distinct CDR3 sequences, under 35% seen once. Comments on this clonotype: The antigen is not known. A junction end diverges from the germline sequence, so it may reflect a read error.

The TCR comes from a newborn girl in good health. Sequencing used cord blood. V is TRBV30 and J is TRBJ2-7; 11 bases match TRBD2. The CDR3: CVWNTGLAAYEQYF. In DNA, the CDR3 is TGTGTCTGGAACACGGGACTAGCGGCCTACGAGCAGTACTTC.